This TCR beta chain was recorded in a study of blood T cell repertoires in COVID-19. Study in general: Acute and convalescent COVID-19 specimens originated in the United States, Italy and Spain. The cDNA or gDNA used as material had been derived from T cells, B-cell-depleted T cells, or PBMCs.

Authors' analysis steps: Nucleated cell counts were estimated from reference gene primer amplification. The assay was immunoSEQ multiplex PCR, and TCRdb's table has in-frame clones only and misses some. V and J calls and clone size follow that table, whereas D and trimming were derived from the DNA. The data hold some 87,000 clones, with more than 80% observed a single time. Per germline, CDR1 MDHEN and CDR2 SYDVKM. The junction had 7 bases not matched to a gene; V was cut back by 5 bases and J by 7 bases. The CDR3 length is 13 residues. This receptor was taken from a human donor in a cohort sampled during active COVID-19. The rearrangement joins TRBV28 to TRBJ1-1; 7 nucleotides match TRBD1. Sequenced sample: peripheral blood. The CDR3 DNA follows: TGTGCCAGCAGTCTCTACAGGGGAAGTGAAGCTTTCTTT. Amino acids: CASSLYRGSEAFF.